This T cell receptor (beta chain) was identified in a study of T cells in Graves' hyperthyroidism and ophthalmopathy. The CDR3 sequence is 14 residues long. V gave up 4 bases and J gave up 3 bases; unmatched junction bases: 7. CDR1 SQVTM and CDR2 ANQGSEA come from the germline V gene. Only a few counts were recorded for this clonotype. The investigators amplified TCR beta CDR3 regions from RNA transcripts. Using the HTBI primer set, a first-round RT-PCR was run on the TCR CDR3. MiXCR was run by TCRdb on the multiplex PCR reads, yielding one entry per CDR3 protein. The sample shows 600,000 to 650,000 distinct CDR3 sequences, less than 25% of them seen only once.

Source material: blood. This chain links TRBV29-1 with TRBJ1-1; 8 bases are shared with TRBD1. This sequence originates from a man aged 25 to 45 with Graves' ophthalmopathy. The CDR3 here is CSVVRQGADTEAFF. CDR3 in DNA: TGCAGCGTTGTCCGGCAGGGGGCGGACACTGAAGCTTTCTTT.